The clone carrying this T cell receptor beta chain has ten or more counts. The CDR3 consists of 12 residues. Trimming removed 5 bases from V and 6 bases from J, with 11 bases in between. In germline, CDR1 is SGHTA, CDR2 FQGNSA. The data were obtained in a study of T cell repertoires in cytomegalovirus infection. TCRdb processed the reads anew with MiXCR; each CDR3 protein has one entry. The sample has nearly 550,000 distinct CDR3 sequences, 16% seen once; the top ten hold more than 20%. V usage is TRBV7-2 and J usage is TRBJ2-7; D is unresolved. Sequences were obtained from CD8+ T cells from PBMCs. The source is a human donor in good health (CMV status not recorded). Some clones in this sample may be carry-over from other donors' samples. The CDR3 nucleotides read TGTGCCAGCAGCGTGACTTTACGCGAGCAGTACTTC. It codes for CASSVTLREQYF.